The 25 T cell receptor beta chains given below trace back to one sample, sequenced in a study of shared clonotypes between healthy human individuals. Some clones are missing from TCRdb's copy, which holds only in-frame ones; the method was immunoSEQ multiplex PCR. Among hundreds of thousands of clones, 92% were seen once, and the ten largest hold approximately 24%. CD45RO negativity and positive selection for CCR7 defined naive CD8 cells, a population that excluded terminally differentiated effector memory CD45RA+ cells. Material: naive CD8+ T cells sorted from blood. The receptors originated from a man younger than 40 in good health.

About this clone: This clone may be a read error of a much larger clone one base away. The identical CDR3 is also encoded by other nucleotide sequences in the sample. The chain links TRBV7-9 to TRBJ1-1; D call uncertain. Germline V gene data show CDR1 as SEHNR and CDR2 as FQNEAQ (reference sequence). There are 12 residues in the CDR3. V was cut by 5 bases and J by 1 base, with 5 bases left in between. This chain's CDR3 is CASSVGNTEAFF. CDR3 nucleotide sequence: TGTGCCAGCAGCGTAGGGAACACTGAAGCTTTCTTT.

A remark on this clone: Other nucleotide sequences from this sample produce the same CDR3. V and J are TRBV6-5 and TRBJ1-2; D not certain. This CDR3 has 13 residues. Germline CDR1 reads MNHEY; CDR2 reads SVGAGI. V shed 0 bases and J shed 4 bases, with 6 bases lying between them. DNA for the CDR3: TGTGCCAGCAGTTACTCGAGCCTCTATGGCTACACCTTC. It translates to CASSYSSLYGYTF.

The J gene is TRBJ1-1, the V gene TRBV4-3; D uncertain. This CDR3 spans 14 amino acids. Trimming took off 0 bases at V and 0 bases at J, with 5 bases between the two ends. The germline gives CDR1 LGHNA, CDR2 YSLEER. The CDR3 DNA is TGCGCCAGCAGCCAAGACAGGATGAACACTGAAGCTTTCTTT. It translates to CASSQDRMNTEAFF.

The chain carries TRBV7-9 and TRBJ2-1; 9 nucleotides align to TRBD2. The germline V gene has CDR1 SEHNR and CDR2 FQNEAQ (reference sequence). Unmatched junction bases numbered 15, after V lost 5 bases and J lost 16 bases. This CDR3 has 14 residues. CDR3 nucleotide sequence: TGTGCCAGCAGCCCAAAGTACCAGGGCGGGAGGGCTTTCTTC. It translates to CASSPKYQGGRAFF.

The chain has TRBV4-3 and TRBJ2-3; 12 bases match TRBD2. This CDR3 has 20 residues. Germline CDR1 and CDR2: LGHNA and YSLEER. J was trimmed by 4 bases and V by 6 bases; bases with no gene match: 20. For the CDR3, the DNA is TGCGCCAGCAGAATAACTGTGGCTAGCGGGAGGGCCGGGGATTCAGATACGCAGTATTTT. Amino acid sequence: CASRITVASGRAGDSDTQYF.

A single count supports this clone. The chain employs TRBV7-2 and TRBJ2-1; 8 nucleotides match TRBD2. This CDR3 region has 18 residues. V trimming: 2 bases; J trimming: 4 bases; junction bases outside the gene matches: 13. In germline, CDR1 is SGHTA, CDR2 FQGNSA. CDR3 nucleotide sequence: TGTGCCAGCAGCTTACAATTCGGCGGGAGGTCGGGGTACAATGAGCAGTTCTTC. Protein sequence: CASSLQFGGRSGYNEQFF.

The V call is TRBV2, the J call TRBJ1-5; D is perhaps TRBD1 (6 bases). The length of the CDR3 is 13 residues. Deletions cut 5 bases from V and 5 bases from J, with 10 bases between. Germline CDR1 is SNHLY and CDR2 is FYNNEI. CDR3 bases: TGTGCCAGCAGTTACAGGGCAGATCAGCCCCAGCATTTT. Translating it yields CASSYRADQPQHF.

V usage is TRBV6-6 and J usage is TRBJ1-5; D unclear. The CDR3 loop spans 14 amino acids. V lost 8 bases and J 6 bases, leaving 17 bases between the germline ends. Germline loops: CDR1 MNHNY, CDR2 SVGAGI (reference sequence). The CDR3 region has the DNA TGTGCCAGCTCCACTTCAGCCCCGGGTCAGCCCCAGCATTTT. Translated, it gives CASSTSAPGQPQHF.

J is TRBJ2-3 and V is TRBV15; the match to TRBD2 covers 10 bases. Germline V gives CDR1 LNHNV, CDR2 YYDKDF (reference sequence). The CDR3 consists of 15 residues. V was pared by 4 bases and J by 6 bases, with 7 bases of the junction left unmatched. CDR3 sequence (DNA): TGTGCCACCAGCATCTCTCTAGCGGGAGTGGATACGCAGTATTTT. It translates to CATSISLAGVDTQYF.

This clone is judged medium-sized. The CDR3 nucleotides read TGTGCCAGCAGCAAAGCGAAGGAGACCTCTGGGGCCAACGTCCTGACTTTC. This codes for CASSKAKETSGANVLTF. J is TRBJ2-6 and V is TRBV21-1; the DNA was not used to check the table's D call, TRBD2. TRBV21-1 is annotated as a pseudogene. This CDR3 is 17 amino acids long.

The rearrangement joins TRBV6-1 to TRBJ1-5; D unresolved. CDR1 is MNHNS and CDR2 is SASEGT in the germline V gene. The V end was cut by 6 bases, the J end by 7 bases, with 7 bases between. There are 11 residues in the CDR3. The CDR3 DNA follows: TGTGCCAGCAGGGACGGGCAGCCCCAGCATTTT. It encodes CASRDGQPQHF.

The rearrangement links TRBV15 to TRBJ1-4; D call uncertain. Germline-derived CDR1 and CDR2 are LNHNV and YYDKDF (reference sequence). The V gene lost 0 bases and the J gene lost 8 bases, with 7 bases spanning the gap. The CDR3 has 13 amino acids. The CDR3 bases are TGTGCCACCAGCAGAGAAGTTCGCGAAAAACTGTTTTTT. Translated: CATSREVREKLFF.

The rearrangement links TRBV6-5 to TRBJ2-7, with 7 bases that match TRBD2. CDR3 length: 14 residues. Germline V gene sequence: CDR1 MNHEY, CDR2 SVGAGI. V shed 8 bases, J shed 1 base, and the junction held 8 bases outside the gene matches. The CDR3 loop reads CASALADNSYEQYF. The CDR3 DNA reads TGTGCCAGCGCCCTAGCGGACAATTCCTACGAGCAGTACTTC.

This clone showed up just once. The chain has TRBV6-5 and TRBJ2-1; weak D call: TRBD1 (5 bases). The CDR3 loop spans 15 amino acids. V shed 5 bases and J shed 7 bases, with 18 bases lying between them. The germline V gene has CDR1 MNHEY and CDR2 SVGAGI. The CDR3, as DNA: TGTGCCAGCAGTAAGCACAGGCCCGAGAGGAATGAGCAGTTCTTC. Amino acid sequence: CASSKHRPERNEQFF.

V gene TRBV28 combines with J gene TRBJ2-1, with 7 bases lining up with TRBD2. Germline V CDR1 and CDR2: MDHEN, SYDVKM. Losses at the gene ends were 1 base for V and 9 bases for J; bases not matched to a gene: 6. The CDR3 extends over 14 amino acids. The CDR3 sequence: CASSLLGGNSEQFF. CDR3 in DNA: TGTGCCAGCAGTTTATTGGGGGGGAATAGTGAGCAGTTCTTC.

Concerning this clone: Other nucleotide sequences in the sample specify the same CDR3. The CDR3 bases are TGTGCCAGTGCAGGGGGGGGGAGCTACGAGCAGTACTTC. Translating it yields CASAGGGSYEQYF. The chain employs TRBV27 and TRBJ2-7, with D perhaps given as TRBD1 or TRBD2 (7 bases each). Per germline, CDR1 MNHEY and CDR2 SMNVEV (reference sequence). The CDR3 length is 13 residues. V lost 9 bases and J lost 3, with 15 bases in between.

In its sample, this clone was seen once. CDR3 region: CAWLGLAGENEQFF. In DNA, the CDR3 is TGTGCCTGGTTGGGACTAGCGGGAGAAAATGAGCAGTTCTTC. This chain joins TRBV30 and TRBJ2-1, with 14 bases lining up with TRBD2. V trimming: 5 bases; J trimming: 7 bases; junction bases outside the gene matches: 4. This CDR3 region has 14 residues. Germline V gene lookup returns CDR1 GTSNPN and CDR2 SVGIG (reference sequence).

The chain recombines TRBV6-1 with TRBJ2-7; D may match TRBD1 or TRBD2 (6 bases each). Germline CDR1 MNHNS, CDR2 SASEGT. V was pared by 3 bases and J by 4 bases, with 10 bases between. The CDR3 contains 13 residues. DNA of the CDR3: TGTGCCAGCAGTGACGGGGGCTCGTACGAGCAGTACTTC. This codes for CASSDGGSYEQYF.

This clone was seen only once. The chain carries TRBV19 and TRBJ2-7; D perhaps matches TRBD2 (6 bases). The CDR3 covers 16 residues. V lost 5 bases to trimming and J lost 6 bases, with 23 bases between them. Germline lookup yields CDR1 LNHDA and CDR2 SQIVND (reference sequence). CDR3 DNA sequence: TGTGCCAGTAGTCCACCCGTGAGGGACTGGGTCCCCGAGCAGTACTTC. Protein sequence: CASSPPVRDWVPEQYF.

This chain uses TRBV10-3 with TRBJ1-4; a possible D gene is TRBD1 (6 bases). V was trimmed by 4 bases and J by 0 bases, leaving 18 bases between them. Germline CDR1 reads ENHRY; CDR2 reads SYGVKD. This CDR3 is 18 amino acids long. DNA for the CDR3: TGTGCCATCAGTGCCTCTGCTCGGACAGCCACAACTAATGAAAAACTGTTTTTT. Its translation is CAISASARTATTNEKLFF.

This chain joins TRBV2 and TRBJ2-3, with 12 bases lining up with TRBD2. Germline V gene lookup returns CDR1 SNHLY and CDR2 FYNNEI. This CDR3 has 17 amino acids. V dropped 8 bases and J dropped 3; count of bases not matched to a gene: 12. The CDR3 loop reads CASSLGLAGSRTDTQYF. Written as DNA, the CDR3 is TGTGCCAGCTCCCTCGGACTAGCGGGAAGTCGAACAGATACGCAGTATTTT.

This chain links TRBV7-2 with TRBJ2-3, with TRBD2 matching over 8 bases. In germline, CDR1 is SGHTA, CDR2 FQGNSA. The length of the CDR3 is 15 residues. V shed 6 bases and J 4 bases; nucleotides not matched to a gene: 9. Here the CDR3 DNA reads TGTGCCAGCAGGGGGACTAGTCATTCGTCAGATACGCAGTATTTT. Its protein product is CASRGTSHSSDTQYF.

This chain links TRBV4-1 with TRBJ2-7; D is uncertain. Germline assignment: CDR1 MGHRA and CDR2 YSYEKL. Trimming removed 1 base at V and 3 bases at J, with 7 bases between. CDR3 size: 13 residues. DNA for the CDR3: TGCGCCAGCAGCCAAGGACTTAACTACGAGCAGTACTTC. Protein product: CASSQGLNYEQYF.

The chain has TRBV30 and TRBJ2-1, with D possibly TRBD1 on 6 matching bases. Germline V CDR1 and CDR2: GTSNPN, SVGIG (reference sequence). V was pared by 1 base and J by 10 bases, with 14 bases between. This CDR3 spans 13 amino acids. The CDR3 nucleotides are TGTGCCTGGAGTGCCCCGGACAGTGGGGAGCAGTTCTTC. Translated: CAWSAPDSGEQFF.

The table lists this clone with a count of one. The J gene is TRBJ2-1, the V gene TRBV11-2; the D is unclear. The V gene lost 4 bases and the J gene lost 5 bases, with 12 bases spanning the gap. This CDR3 contains 14 residues. The germline gives CDR1 SGHAT, CDR2 FQNNGV. The CDR3 spells CASSSRNRDNEQFF. DNA for the CDR3: TGTGCCAGCAGCTCACGGAATAGAGACAATGAGCAGTTCTTC.